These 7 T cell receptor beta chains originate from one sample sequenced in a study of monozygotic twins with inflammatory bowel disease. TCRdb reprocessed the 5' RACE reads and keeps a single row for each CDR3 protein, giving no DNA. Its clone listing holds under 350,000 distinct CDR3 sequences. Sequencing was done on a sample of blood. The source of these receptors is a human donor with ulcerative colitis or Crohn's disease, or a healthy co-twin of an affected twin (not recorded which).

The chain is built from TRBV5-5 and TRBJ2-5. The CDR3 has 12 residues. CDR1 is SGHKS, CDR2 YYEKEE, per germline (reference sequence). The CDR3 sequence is CASSLEKGAQYF.

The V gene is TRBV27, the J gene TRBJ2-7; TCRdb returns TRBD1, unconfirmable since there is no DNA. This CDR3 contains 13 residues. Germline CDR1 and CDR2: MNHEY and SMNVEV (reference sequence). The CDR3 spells CASRGTGQSEQYF.

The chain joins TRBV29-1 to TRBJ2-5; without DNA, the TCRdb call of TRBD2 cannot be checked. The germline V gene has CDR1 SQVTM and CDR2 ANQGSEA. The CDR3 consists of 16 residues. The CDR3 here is CSVEGLAGSRKETQYF.

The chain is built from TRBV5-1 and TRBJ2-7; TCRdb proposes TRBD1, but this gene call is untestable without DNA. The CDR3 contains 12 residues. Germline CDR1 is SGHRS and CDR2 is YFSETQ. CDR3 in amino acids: CASSFGQNEQYF.

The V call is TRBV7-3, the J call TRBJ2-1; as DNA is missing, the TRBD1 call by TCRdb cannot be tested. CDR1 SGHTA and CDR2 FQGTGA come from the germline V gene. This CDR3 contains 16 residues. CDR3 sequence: CASSRRSLGGGNEQFF. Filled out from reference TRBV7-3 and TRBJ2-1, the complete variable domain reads GAGVSQTPSNKVTEKGKYVELRCDPISGHTALYWYRQSLGQGPEFLIYFQGTGAADDSGLPNDRFFAVRPEGSVSTLKIQRTERGDSAVYLCASSRRSLGGGNEQFFGPGTRLTVL.

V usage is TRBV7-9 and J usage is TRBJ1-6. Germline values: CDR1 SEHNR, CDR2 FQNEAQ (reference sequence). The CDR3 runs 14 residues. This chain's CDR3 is CASSLVASNSPLHF.

The CDR3 sequence is CASSLAPLYNEQFF. The chain has TRBV5-1 and TRBJ2-1. Per germline, CDR1 SGHRS and CDR2 YFSETQ. This CDR3 comprises 14 residues.